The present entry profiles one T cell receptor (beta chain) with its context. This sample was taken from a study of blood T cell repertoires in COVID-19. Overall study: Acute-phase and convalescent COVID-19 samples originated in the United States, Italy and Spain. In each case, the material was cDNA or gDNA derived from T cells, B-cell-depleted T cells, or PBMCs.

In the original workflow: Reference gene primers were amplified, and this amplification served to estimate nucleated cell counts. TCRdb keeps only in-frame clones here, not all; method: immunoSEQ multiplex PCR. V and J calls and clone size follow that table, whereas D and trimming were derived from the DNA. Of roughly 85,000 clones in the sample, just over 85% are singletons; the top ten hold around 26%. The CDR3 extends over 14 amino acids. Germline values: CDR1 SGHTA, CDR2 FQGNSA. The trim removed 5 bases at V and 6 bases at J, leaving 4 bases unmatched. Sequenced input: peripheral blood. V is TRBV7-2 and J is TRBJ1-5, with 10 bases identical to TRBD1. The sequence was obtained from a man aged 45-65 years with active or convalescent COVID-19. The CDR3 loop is CASSADRGRQPQHF. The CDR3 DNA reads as TGTGCCAGCAGCGCTGACAGGGGGCGTCAGCCCCAGCATTTT.